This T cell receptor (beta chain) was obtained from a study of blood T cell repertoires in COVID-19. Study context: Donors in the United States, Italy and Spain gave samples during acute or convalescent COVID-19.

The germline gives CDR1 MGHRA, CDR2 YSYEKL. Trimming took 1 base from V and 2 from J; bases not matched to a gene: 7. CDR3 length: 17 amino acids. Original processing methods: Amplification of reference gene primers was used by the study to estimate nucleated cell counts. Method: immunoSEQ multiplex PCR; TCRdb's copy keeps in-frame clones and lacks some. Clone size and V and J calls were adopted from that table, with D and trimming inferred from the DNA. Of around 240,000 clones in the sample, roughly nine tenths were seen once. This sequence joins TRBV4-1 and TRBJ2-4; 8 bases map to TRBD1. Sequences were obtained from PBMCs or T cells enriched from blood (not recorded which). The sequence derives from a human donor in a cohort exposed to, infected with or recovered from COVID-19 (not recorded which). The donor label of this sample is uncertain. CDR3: CASSQGGARGPKNIQYF. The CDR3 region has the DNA TGCGCCAGCAGCCAAGGGGGGGCCAGGGGGCCCAAAAACATTCAGTACTTC.